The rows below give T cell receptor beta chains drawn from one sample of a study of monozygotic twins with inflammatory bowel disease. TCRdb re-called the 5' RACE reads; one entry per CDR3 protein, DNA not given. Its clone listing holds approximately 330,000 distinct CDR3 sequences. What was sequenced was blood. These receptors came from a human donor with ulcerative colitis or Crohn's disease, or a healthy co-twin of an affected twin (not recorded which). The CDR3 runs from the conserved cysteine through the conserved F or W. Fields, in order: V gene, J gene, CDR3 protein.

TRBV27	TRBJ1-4	CASSSPGQAVEKLFF
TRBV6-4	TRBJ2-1	CASSRDDQIYNEQFF
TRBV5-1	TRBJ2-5	CASSLGQDGETQYF
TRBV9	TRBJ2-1	CASSVEAGGYNEQFF
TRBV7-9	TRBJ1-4	CASRGRGEKLFF
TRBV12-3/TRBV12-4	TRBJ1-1	CASSPGPRVEAFF
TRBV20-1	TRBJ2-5	CSAPPLAGRQETQYF
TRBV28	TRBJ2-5	CASRAQETQYF
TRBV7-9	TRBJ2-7	CASTPVAGEYEQYF
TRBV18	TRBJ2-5	CASSPMSAETQYF
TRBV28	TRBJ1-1	CASSLSGLNTEAFF
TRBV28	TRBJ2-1	CASGSGVYNEQFF
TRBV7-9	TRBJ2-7	CASSPDYSYEQYF
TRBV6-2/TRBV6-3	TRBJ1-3	CASSCRCAGNTIYF
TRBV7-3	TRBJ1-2	CASSLTPGQGGYGYTF
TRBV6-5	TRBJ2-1	CASRRLADNEQFF
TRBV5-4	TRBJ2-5	CASSWEIQETQYF
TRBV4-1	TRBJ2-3	CASSRSTRAEGTDTQYF
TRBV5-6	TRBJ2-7	CASSLAGTGGEERYEQYF
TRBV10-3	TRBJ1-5	CAISAGAPQPQHF
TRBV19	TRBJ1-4	CASSEQGGEKLFF
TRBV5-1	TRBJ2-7	CASSLGGIRLLDEQYF
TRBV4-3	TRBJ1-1	CASSQATGSTEAFF
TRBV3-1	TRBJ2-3	CASSQELATDTQYF
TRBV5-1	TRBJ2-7	CASSPGTGHYEQYF
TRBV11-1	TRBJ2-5	CASSLRVGLAGTFQETQYF
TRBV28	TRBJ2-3	CASSLAGEGTDTQYF
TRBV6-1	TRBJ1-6	CASREGQGTSPLHF
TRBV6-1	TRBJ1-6	CASRTSGTAYSPLHF
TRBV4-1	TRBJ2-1	CASSQQWHEQFF
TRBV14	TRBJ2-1	CASSLLAGLAFF
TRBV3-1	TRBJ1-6	CASSHGRDGNNSPLHF
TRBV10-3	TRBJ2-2	CATKALSRAGEGNGELFF
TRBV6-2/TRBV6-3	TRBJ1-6	CASSYLGPAARDSKNSPLHF
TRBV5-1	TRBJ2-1	CASSPTTAGEYNEQFF
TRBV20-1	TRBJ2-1	CSANRFETGRGEQFF
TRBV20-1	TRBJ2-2	CSARLAGAKTGELFF
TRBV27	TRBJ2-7	CASSFLHRDPRDEQYF
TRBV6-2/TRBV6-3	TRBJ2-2	CASSEGRTGRSGELFF
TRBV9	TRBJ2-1	CASSPYRGNEQFF
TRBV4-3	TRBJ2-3	CASSQGSTDTQYF
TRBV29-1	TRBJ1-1	CSARQDMNTEAFF
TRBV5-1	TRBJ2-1	CASSSLAGRTYNEQFF
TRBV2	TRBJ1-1	CASSPMPGPFEAFF
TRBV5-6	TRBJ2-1	CASSLGGFDEQFF
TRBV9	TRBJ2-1	CASSVAAGGSNEQFF
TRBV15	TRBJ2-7	CATSREAGEQYF
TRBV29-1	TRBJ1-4	CSVGGFQGAIF
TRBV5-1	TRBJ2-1	CASSLRGGNGINEQFF
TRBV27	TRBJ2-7	CASSPTGPREQYF
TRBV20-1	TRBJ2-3	CSAKESGDTQYF